The TCR beta chain described here comes from a study of cytomegalovirus exposure and HLA in healthy donors. Amplification used 60 Vbeta primers and 13 Jbeta primers. Sequenced by immunoSEQ multiplex PCR; TCRdb stores in-frame clones only, minus some. Counted here are approximately 150,000 clones, under 90% occurring once; the ten biggest clones make up 2% to 2.5%. Donors had nominal health at sampling but likely had unrecorded immune exposures. Regarding the study as a whole: Immune exposure information comprised only CMV serostatus. Later on, a genetic analysis was performed. It linked a missense variant in DCLRE1C with V- and J-gene trimming of TCR beta. Researchers counted roughly 160 TCR beta chains as cytomegalovirus-associated.

Comments on this clone: Its antigen is undetermined.

The germline gives CDR1 SGHAT, CDR2 FQNNGV. Trimming took off 3 bases at V and 1 base at J, with 13 bases between the two ends. CDR3 length equals 15 residues. Material: PBMCs. This chain joins TRBV11-2 and TRBJ2-7; D uncertain. The clonotype originates from a boy younger than 10 in good health and CMV-seronegative. CDR3 sequence reads: CASSLVPTRSYEQYF. DNA of the CDR3: TGTGCCAGCAGCTTGGTCCCGACAAGATCCTACGAGCAGTACTTC.